This T cell receptor (beta chain) appears in the sequencing data of a study of T cell changes during pregnancy in multiple sclerosis. Assay: immunoSEQ multiplex PCR; the TCRdb copy retains only in-frame clones and omits some. Found here are some 46,000 clones, around 92% of them singletons; the top ten hold approximately 1.2%. The V and J ends lost 0 bases and 3 bases respectively, with 9 bases between them. The CDR3 is 14 residues long. In germline, CDR1 is LNHDA, CDR2 SQIVND (reference sequence). Specimen: peripheral blood. The chain uses TRBV19 and TRBJ2-7; perhaps TRBD1 as D (5 bases). The sequence was collected from a female donor with multiple sclerosis, enrolled in a pregnancy study. The CDR3 loop reads CASSIEGPYYEQYF. The DNA of the CDR3 is TGTGCCAGTAGTATAGAGGGGCCTTACTACGAGCAGTACTTC.